The 21 T cell receptor beta chains listed next were all sequenced from one sample in a study of liver allograft versus peripheral blood T cells. Across the study: Comparative analysis was performed on T cell receptor repertoires from transplanted livers and from recipients' peripheral blood.

TCRdb independently ran MiXCR on the reads; one entry per CDR3 protein. The data show about 10,000 distinct CDR3 sequences, over 15% seen once. Every receptor here comes from a human patient who had a liver transplant. The graft donor may have contributed some T cells.

This chain connects TRBV29-1 to TRBJ2-5, with 8 bases lining up with TRBD2. With 8 bases clipped from V and 5 bases from J, the junction kept 10 bases outside the gene matches. The CDR3 is 13 residues long. The germline V gene has CDR1 SQVTM and CDR2 ANQGSEA. CDR3 coding DNA: TGCAGCCTTTGGGCGGGAGGTGGTGAGACCCAGTACTTC. Translating it yields CSLWAGGGETQYF.

There are many counts of this clonotype. J is TRBJ1-5 and V is TRBV19; D is unclear. V was trimmed by 7 bases and J by 7 bases, leaving 20 bases between them. Germline V gene lookup returns CDR1 LNHDA and CDR2 SQIVND (reference sequence). The length of the CDR3 is 15 residues. The CDR3: CASNRVGPVGQPQHF. The CDR3 nucleotides read TGTGCCAGTAATAGGGTGGGCCCTGTAGGACAGCCCCAGCATTTT.

This clonotype was counted only a few times. The chain is built from TRBV30 and TRBJ2-7; a possible D gene is TRBD1 (6 bases). V gave up 5 bases and J gave up 4 bases, with 9 bases separating them. Germline loops: CDR1 GTSNPN, CDR2 SVGIG (reference sequence). The CDR3 totals 11 residues. This chain's CDR3 is CAWEQGYEQYF. DNA for the CDR3: TGTGCCTGGGAACAGGGATACGAGCAGTACTTC.

J is TRBJ1-1 and V is TRBV20-1, with D perhaps TRBD1 (5 bases). CDR1 is DFQATT, CDR2 SNEGSKA, per germline (reference sequence). V was shortened by 3 bases and J by 5 bases, with 25 bases between the two germline ends. The CDR3 is 17 amino acids. The CDR3 reads CSASAPAPGRYVTEAFF. The CDR3 DNA reads as TGCAGTGCTAGTGCCCCCGCCCCGGGACGATATGTGACTGAAGCTTTCTTT.

By share, this clonotype counts as medium-sized. The rearrangement uses TRBV19 and TRBJ2-3, with 8 bases lining up with TRBD1. The CDR3 extends over 15 amino acids. Trimming removed 4 bases from V and 3 bases from J; junction bases left unmatched: 6. CDR1 LNHDA and CDR2 SQIVND come from the germline V gene (reference sequence). The CDR3 region is CASSSRQGTTDTQYF. The CDR3 DNA reads TGTGCCAGTAGTAGCCGACAGGGGACGACAGATACGCAGTATTTT.

The chain couples TRBV19 to TRBJ2-5; TRBD2 aligns across 14 bases. The CDR3 sequence is 19 residues long. V gave up 4 bases and J gave up 0 bases; unmatched junction bases: 10. From germline, CDR1 is LNHDA and CDR2 SQIVND (reference sequence). The CDR3 region has the DNA TGTGCCAGTAGTACCACTAGGACTAGCGGGGGGCCTCACCAAGAGACCCAGTACTTC. Translated: CASSTTRTSGGPHQETQYF.

This clonotype is judged medium-sized. This chain connects TRBV9 to TRBJ1-6; D is ambiguous. The CDR3 consists of 16 residues. CDR1 and CDR2 from the germline V gene are SGDLS and YYNGEE. With 0 bases removed from V and 5 bases from J, the gap between germline ends came to 12 bases. CDR3 sequence reads: CASSVDSAGNNSPLHF. The CDR3 DNA reads TGTGCCAGCAGCGTAGATTCGGCAGGAAATAATTCACCCCTCCACTTT.

The chain carries TRBV7-9 and TRBJ1-3; 9 bases align to TRBD1. The germline V gene has CDR1 SEHNR and CDR2 FQNEAQ (reference sequence). V dropped 5 bases and J dropped 7; count of bases not matched to a gene: 6. The CDR3 consists of 14 residues. CDR3 in DNA: TGTGCCAGCAGCACCGGGACAGGGAGGAACACCATATATTTT. This codes for CASSTGTGRNTIYF.

Regarding this clonotype: Compared with germline, one end of the junction differs, possibly owing to a read error. This sequence joins TRBV6-6 and TRBJ2-7; 8 bases map to TRBD1. The CDR3 consists of 16 residues. The germline gives CDR1 MNHNY, CDR2 SVGAGI (reference sequence). The CDR3 nucleotides are TGTGCCAGCAGTCACTCCCTCCAGGGGGCATCATACGAGCAGTACTTC. Amino acids: CASSHSLQGASYEQYF.

This clonotype is medium-sized within its sample. The chain joins TRBV29-1 to TRBJ2-7; no reliable D call. The CDR3 has 11 amino acids. Per germline, CDR1 SQVTM and CDR2 ANQGSEA. The V and J ends lost 5 bases and 10 bases respectively, with 15 bases between them. The CDR3 DNA follows: TGCAGCGTTATGTCAGAAAGGCGTCAGTACTTC. It encodes CSVMSERRQYF.

This clonotype is labeled as medium-sized. This chain connects TRBV6-9 to TRBJ2-6; D tentatively reads TRBD1 or TRBD2 (6 bases each). CDR1 is MNHGY, CDR2 SVAAGI, per germline. The CDR3 sequence is 18 residues long. The V end was cut by 2 bases, the J end by 4 bases, with 18 bases between. The CDR3: CASSYRGAPPGGANVLTF. DNA of the CDR3: TGTGCCAGCAGTTATAGGGGGGCTCCCCCTGGAGGGGCCAACGTCCTGACTTTC.

Judged by abundance, this clonotype is medium-sized. The V gene is TRBV29-1, the J gene TRBJ2-1; TRBD1 matches at 8 bases. V shed 7 bases and J 9 bases; nucleotides not matched to a gene: 11. The CDR3 totals 13 residues. Germline lookup yields CDR1 SQVTM and CDR2 ANQGSEA. The CDR3 DNA sequence: TGCAGCGCCCCAATGCCAGGGGGCAGTGAGCAGTTCTTC. Translated: CSAPMPGGSEQFF.

A few counts support this clonotype. The rearrangement uses TRBV11-1 and TRBJ2-7; no clear D. V was clipped by 5 bases and J by 2 bases, with 13 bases between them. Germline V lookup: CDR1 SGHAT, CDR2 FQDESV (reference sequence). This CDR3 region has 14 residues. CDR3 sequence: CASSPEASAYEQYF. The CDR3 bases are TGTGCCAGCAGCCCCGAAGCATCAGCCTACGAGCAGTACTTC.

About this clonotype itself: Just one base apart from a much larger clone, this may be a read error. V and J are TRBV6-2 or TRBV6-3 and TRBJ2-7; TRBD2 matches 10 bases. The CDR3 totals 15 residues. Germline V CDR1 and CDR2: MNHEY, SVGEGT. The ends lost 6 bases at V and 6 bases at J; junction bases unmatched: 11. The CDR3 DNA reads as TGTGCCAGCAGGACCCAGCGGGAGGGCCTACGCGAGCAGTACTTC. Protein sequence: CASRTQREGLREQYF.

This clonotype is deemed medium-sized (0.01 to 0.1%). V and J are TRBV28 and TRBJ2-2, with D possibly matching TRBD2 (6 bases). Germline loops: CDR1 MDHEN, CDR2 SYDVKM. The length of the CDR3 is 14 residues. V gave up 6 bases and J gave up 5 bases, with 13 bases separating them. CDR3 nucleotide sequence: TGTGCCAGCAGGGGGACCGCGGGGACCGGGGAGCTGTTTTTT. This translates into CASRGTAGTGELFF.

This clonotype came up a few times. V and J are TRBV5-6 and TRBJ2-7; no clear D. V was trimmed by 0 bases and J by 3 bases, leaving 10 bases between them. Germline V CDR1 and CDR2: SGHDT, YYEEEE. CDR3 length: 14 amino acids. CDR3 bases: TGTGCCAGCAGCTTGGCCGGCAGCAGCTACGAGCAGTACTTC. This sequence encodes CASSLAGSSYEQYF.

This chain links TRBV6-6 with TRBJ2-7; D possibly corresponds to TRBD2 (6 bases). V dropped 7 bases and J dropped 6 bases, with 22 bases sitting between them. The V gene's germline CDR1 is MNHNY and CDR2 SVGAGI (reference sequence). The CDR3 spans 15 residues. The CDR3 loop reads CASTPTASDQGEQYF. CDR3 nucleotide sequence: TGTGCCAGCACTCCGACCGCTAGCGACCAGGGCGAGCAGTACTTC.

By sample share, this clonotype is medium-sized. CDR3 sequence reads: CASTGRQGAHNEQFF. CDR3 DNA sequence: TGTGCCAGCACGGGAAGACAGGGGGCTCACAATGAGCAGTTCTTC. V gene TRBV27 combines with J gene TRBJ2-1; 10 nucleotides line up with TRBD1. Unmatched junction bases numbered 8, after V lost 7 bases and J lost 5 bases. Germline-derived CDR1 and CDR2 are MNHEY and SMNVEV (reference sequence). The CDR3 covers 15 residues.

This clonotype was detected only once. The chain couples TRBV7-9 to TRBJ1-4, with a weak D call TRBD1 (6 bases). Trimming took 5 bases from V and 8 from J, leaving 15 bases between them. This CDR3 spans 14 amino acids. CDR1 is SEHNR, CDR2 FQNEAQ, per germline (reference sequence). The CDR3 here is CASSDQGRGEKLFF. The DNA of the CDR3 is TGTGCCAGCAGCGACCAGGGGCGGGGGGAAAAACTGTTTTTT. Full variable domain (missing parts from reference TRBV7-9 and TRBJ1-4): DTGVSQNPRHKITKRGQNVTFRCDPISEHNRLYWYRQTLGQGPEFLTYFQNEAQLEKSRLLSDRFSAERPKGSFSTLEIQRTEQGDSAMYLCASSDQGRGEKLFFGSGTQLSVL.

CDR3 in DNA: TGTGCCAGCAGCTCCCGAACGGCCGTGGCTGAAGCTTTCTTT. Its protein product is CASSSRTAVAEAFF. The chain joins TRBV7-9 to TRBJ1-1, with D uncertain. This CDR3 contains 14 residues. Per the germline V gene, CDR1 is SEHNR and CDR2 is FQNEAQ (reference sequence). V was pared by 4 bases and J by 6 bases, with 15 bases between. Full variable domain (rest looked up from reference TRBV7-9 and TRBJ1-1): DTGVSQNPRHKITKRGQNVTFRCDPISEHNRLYWYRQTLGQGPEFLTYFQNEAQLEKSRLLSDRFSAERPKGSFSTLEIQRTEQGDSAMYLCASSSRTAVAEAFFGQGTRLTVV.

Relative to its sample, this clonotype is medium-sized. The gene calls are TRBV29-1 and TRBJ2-3, with D perhaps given as TRBD1 or TRBD2 (6 bases each). Trimming left V 4 bases short and J 2 bases short, with 19 bases between. Germline V gene data show CDR1 as SQVTM and CDR2 as ANQGSEA. The length of the CDR3 is 16 residues. CDR3 DNA sequence: TGCAGCGTTGTTGGGGATCGACAGGACTACACAGATACGCAGTATTTT. It codes for CSVVGDRQDYTDTQYF.